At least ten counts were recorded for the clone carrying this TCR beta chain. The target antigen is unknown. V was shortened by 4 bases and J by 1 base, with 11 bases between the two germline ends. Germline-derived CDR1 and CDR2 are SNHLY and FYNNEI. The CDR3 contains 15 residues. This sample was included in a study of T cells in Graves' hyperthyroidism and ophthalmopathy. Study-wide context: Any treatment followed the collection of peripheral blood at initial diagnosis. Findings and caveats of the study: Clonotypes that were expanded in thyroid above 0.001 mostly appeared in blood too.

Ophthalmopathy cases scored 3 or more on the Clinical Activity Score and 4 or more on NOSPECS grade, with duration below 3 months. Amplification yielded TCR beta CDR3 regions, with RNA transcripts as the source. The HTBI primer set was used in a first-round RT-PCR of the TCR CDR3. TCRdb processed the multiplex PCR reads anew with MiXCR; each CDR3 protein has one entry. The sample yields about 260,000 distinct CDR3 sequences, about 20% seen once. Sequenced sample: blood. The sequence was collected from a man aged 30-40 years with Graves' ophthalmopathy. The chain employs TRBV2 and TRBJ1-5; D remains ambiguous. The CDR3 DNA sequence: TGTGCCAGCAGTGTCTTAGGCCTAAGCAATCAGCCCCAGCATTTT. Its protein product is CASSVLGLSNQPQHF.